This T cell receptor (beta chain) was observed in a study of OX40 agonist ivuxolimab in advanced cancers. Overall study: Hepatocellular carcinoma, melanoma, renal cell or head and neck cancer occurred in dose-escalation patients.

The CDR3 totals 13 residues. From germline, CDR1 is SGHRS and CDR2 YFSETQ. Trimming cost V 0 bases and J 7 bases; bases outside gene matches: 4. Generated by immunoSEQ multiplex PCR, the TCRdb table keeps only in-frame clones and is missing some. Of roughly 45,000 clones in the sample, 88% were seen once. This clonotype was obtained from an adult with an advanced solid tumor such as melanoma, head and neck, liver or kidney cancer. Sequenced material: CD4+ or CD8+ T cells sorted from blood, taken in a trial of the OX40 agonist ivuxolimab. This chain uses TRBV5-1 with TRBJ2-7, with TRBD2 matching 7 bases. In nucleotides, the CDR3 is TGCGCCAGCAGCTTGGGACTAGCTGGTGAGCAGTACTTC. Translation: CASSLGLAGEQYF. Full variable domain (outside the CDR3, taken from reference TRBV5-1 and TRBJ2-7): KAGVTQTPRYLIKTRGQQVTLSCSPISGHRSVSWYQQTPGQGLQFLFEYFSETQRNKGNFPGRFSGRQFSNSRSEMNVSTLELGDSALYLCASSLGLAGEQYFGPGTRLTVT.